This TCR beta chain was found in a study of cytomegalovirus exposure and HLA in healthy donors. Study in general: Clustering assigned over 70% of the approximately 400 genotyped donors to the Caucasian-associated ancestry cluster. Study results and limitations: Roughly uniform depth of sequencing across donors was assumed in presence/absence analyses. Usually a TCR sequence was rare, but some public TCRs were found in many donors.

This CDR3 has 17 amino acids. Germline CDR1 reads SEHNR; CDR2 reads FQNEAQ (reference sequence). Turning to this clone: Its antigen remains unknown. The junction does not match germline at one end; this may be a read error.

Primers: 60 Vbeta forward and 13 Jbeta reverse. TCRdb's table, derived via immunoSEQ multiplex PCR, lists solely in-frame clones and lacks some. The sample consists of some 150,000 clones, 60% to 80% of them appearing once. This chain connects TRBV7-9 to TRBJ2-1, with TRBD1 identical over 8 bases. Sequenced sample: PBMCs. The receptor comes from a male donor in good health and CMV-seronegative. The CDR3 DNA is TGTTCCAGCAGCCCTGCCCCCGGGACAGGATTTCCCAATGAGCAGTTCTTC. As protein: CSSSPAPGTGFPNEQFF.